This T cell receptor (beta chain) was identified in a study of human thymus T cells. Whole-study results and caveats: It looked as if thymic and blood repertoires used V and J genes in a biased way.

Points on this clone: The target antigen is unknown.

Germline CDR1 SGHRS, CDR2 YFSETQ. The V and J ends lost 1 base and 2 bases respectively, with 13 bases between them. The CDR3 consists of 15 residues. Thymus specimens were resections from corrective heart surgery. Immunologically healthy infants in Finland undergoing congenital heart defect surgery were the donors. Assay used: immunoSEQ multiplex PCR; TCRdb lists only in-frame clones, some missing. The data hold about 78,000 clones, with nearly 98% observed a single time. This clonotype was obtained from a boy under two years old with a congenital heart defect but otherwise immunologically healthy. V gene TRBV5-1 combines with J gene TRBJ2-7; no clear D gene. The sample consisted of thymus tissue. In DNA, the CDR3 is TGCGCCAGCAGCTTGAACGCCTTAAGTGCCTACGAGCAGTACTTC. Translation gives CASSLNALSAYEQYF.